This TCR beta chain is drawn from a study of T cell repertoires in cytomegalovirus infection (dated by TCRdb to 2018 to 2020). Turning to the overall study: Donor HLA type was relevant to the analysis, because carriage of CMV infection together with the matching HLA type was indicated by public TCR beta signatures.

General study outcomes and caveats: In both this cohort and an independent roughly 400-donor cohort, the cumulative frequency of public TCR beta family members distinguished carriers of CMV infection plus the relevant HLA type. In the ex vivo response, HLA-C-restricted CMV-specific TCR beta clonotypes were dominant, and in two of eight donors the single most frequent clonotype came from this HLA-C-restricted group.

Comment on this clonotype: Its specific antigen is unknown. Germline and junction disagree at one end, which may indicate a read error.

Sequencing took place on an Illumina HiSeq 1500. TCRdb reworked the public reads: Q25 trimming with fastp, MiXCR clone assembly, productive beta chains retained. Every entry covers one CDR3 protein and lists the most common genes and DNA from its rows. Recorded for this sample are 65,000 to 90,000 distinct CDR3 sequences; 4% of them occurred a single time. Around a fifth of the sample belongs to the ten largest clones. The source material was PBMCs. The clonotype originates from a human donor in good health (CMV status not recorded). Some clones in this sample may be carry-over from other donors' samples.

The nucleotide sequence reads as follows: TGTGTCAGCAGCTCAGGACAGAAAGAGACCCAGTACTTC. Its product reads: CVSSSGQKETQYF. The receptor chain draws on TRBV7-2 and TRBJ2-5, and possibly TRBD1, on 6 matching bases. CDR1 and CDR2 were assigned from the germline V gene as SGHTA and FQGNSA. CDR3 length: 13 amino acids, cysteine to phenylalanine. Just the 39-base CDR3 DNA is kept, in frame starting at base 1. Reference TRBV7-2 and TRBJ2-5 proteins supply the regions before and after the CDR3; the full variable domain is: GAGVSQSPSNKVTEKGKDVELRCDPISGHTALYWYRQSLGQGLEFLIYFQGNSAPDKSGLPSDRFSAERTGGSVSTLTIQRTQQEDSAVYLCVSSSGQKETQYFGPGTRLLVL.